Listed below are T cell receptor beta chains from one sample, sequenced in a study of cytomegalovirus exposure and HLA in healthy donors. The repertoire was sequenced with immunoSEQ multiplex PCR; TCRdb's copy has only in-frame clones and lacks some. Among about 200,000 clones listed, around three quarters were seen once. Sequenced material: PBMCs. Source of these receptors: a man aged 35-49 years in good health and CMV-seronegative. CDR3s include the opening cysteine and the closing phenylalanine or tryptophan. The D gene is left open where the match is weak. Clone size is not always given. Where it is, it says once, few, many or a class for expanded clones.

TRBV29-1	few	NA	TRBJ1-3	TGCAGCGTTGCGGGGGGCGCCTCTGGAAACACCATATATTTT	CSVAGGASGNTIYF
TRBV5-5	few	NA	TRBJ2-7	TGTGCCAGCAGCTTCTTCAGCGGGTACGAGCAGTACTTC	CASSFFSGYEQYF
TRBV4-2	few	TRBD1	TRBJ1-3	TGTGCCAGCAGCCCAGGGGGAACCTCCTCTGGAAACACCATATATTTT	CASSPGGTSSGNTIYF
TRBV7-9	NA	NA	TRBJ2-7	TGTGCCAGCAGCTTAACAGGCCTAGGTACCTCCGAGCAGTACTTC	CASSLTGLGTSEQYF
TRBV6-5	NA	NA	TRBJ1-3	TGTGCCAGCAGTTTCGACAGGAGTCCCGGAAACACCATATATTTT	CASSFDRSPGNTIYF
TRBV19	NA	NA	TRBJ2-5	TGTGCCAGTAGCGGGGGGGTCAACAGGGGCCAAGAGACCCAGTACTTC	CASSGGVNRGQETQYF
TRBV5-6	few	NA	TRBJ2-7	TGTGCCAGCAGCCCCCGGAGGTACGCACGGGACGAGCAGTACTTC	CASSPRRYARDEQYF
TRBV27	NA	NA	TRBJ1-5	TGTGCCAGCAGTTTATCTTTCCCGCGGAATCAGCCCCAGCATTTT	CASSLSFPRNQPQHF
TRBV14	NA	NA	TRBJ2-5	TGTGCCAGCAGCCAAGCCCGACTAGTCGAGACCCAGTACTTC	CASSQARLVETQYF
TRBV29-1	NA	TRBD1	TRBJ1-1	TGCAGCGTTTCACCAGGGGGGCCCCGTACTGAAGCTTTCTTT	CSVSPGGPRTEAFF
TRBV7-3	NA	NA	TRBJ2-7	TGTGCCAGCAGCCGAGGGGGGGCGTACGAGCAGTACTTC	CASSRGGAYEQYF
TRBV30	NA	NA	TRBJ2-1	TGTGCCTGGAGTGCTGCGAATGAGCAGTTCTTC	CAWSAANEQFF
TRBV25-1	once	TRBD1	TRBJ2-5	TGTGCCAGCAGCCGGGGACAGGGCCTCCAAGAGACCCAGTACTTC	CASSRGQGLQETQYF
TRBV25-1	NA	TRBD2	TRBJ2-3	TGTGCCAGCAGTGAAAAGTGGGGAGGGCTAGCGGGGCCAGATACGCAGTATTTT	CASSEKWGGLAGPDTQYF
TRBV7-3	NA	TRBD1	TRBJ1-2	TGTGCCAGCAGCTTTCGACAGGGCCATGGCTACACCTTC	CASSFRQGHGYTF
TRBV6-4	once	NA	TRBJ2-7	TGTGCCAGCAGTGGCGGTAGGAAGACCTACGAGCAGTACTTC	CASSGGRKTYEQYF
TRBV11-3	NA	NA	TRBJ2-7	TGTGCCAGCAGCTTTCTTTCACAGGAGCAGTACTTC	CASSFLSQEQYF